This TCR beta chain came from a study of shared clonotypes between healthy human individuals. Study results and caveats: Naive subsets generally had larger estimated richness than memory subsets. Between a handful of donors, naive CD4 clonotypes were shared at a level of about 5.3%.

This clone was recorded only once. The target antigen is unknown. Using immunoSEQ multiplex PCR, the repertoire was profiled, and TCRdb retains in-frame clones only, with some absent. The data show roughly 2.5 million clones, about 92% seen once. Germline V gene sequence: CDR1 SGHTA, CDR2 FQGNSA. The V and J ends lost 1 base and 3 bases respectively, with 13 bases between them. This CDR3 contains 15 residues. Input material: naive CD4+ T cells sorted from blood. Subset denoted: CD45RA+ positively selected. The clonotype originates from a man aged 18 to 35 in good health. V gene TRBV7-2 combines with J gene TRBJ2-7, with D tentatively TRBD1 (5 bases). CDR3 bases: TGTGCCAGCAGCTTAGGGGTTTCGACAGTCTACGAGCAGTACTTC. Translated: CASSLGVSTVYEQYF.